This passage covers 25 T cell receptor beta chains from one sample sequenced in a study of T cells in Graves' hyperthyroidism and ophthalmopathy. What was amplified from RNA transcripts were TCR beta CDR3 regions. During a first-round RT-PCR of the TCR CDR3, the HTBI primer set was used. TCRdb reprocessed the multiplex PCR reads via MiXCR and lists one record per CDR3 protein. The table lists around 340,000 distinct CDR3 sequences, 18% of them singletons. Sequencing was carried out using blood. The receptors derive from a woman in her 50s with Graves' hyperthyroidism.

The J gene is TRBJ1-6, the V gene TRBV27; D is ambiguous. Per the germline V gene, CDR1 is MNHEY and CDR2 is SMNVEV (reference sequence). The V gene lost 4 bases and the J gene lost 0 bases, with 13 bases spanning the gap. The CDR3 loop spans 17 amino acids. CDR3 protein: CASSSGRGSSYNSPLHF. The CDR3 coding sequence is TGTGCCAGCAGTTCGGGCCGAGGCAGCTCCTATAATTCACCCCTCCACTTT.

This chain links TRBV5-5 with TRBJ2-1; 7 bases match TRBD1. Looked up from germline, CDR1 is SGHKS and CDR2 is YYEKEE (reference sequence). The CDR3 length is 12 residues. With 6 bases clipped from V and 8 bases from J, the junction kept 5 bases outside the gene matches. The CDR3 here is CASTTGVDEQFF. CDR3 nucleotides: TGTGCCAGCACCACAGGGGTAGATGAGCAGTTCTTC.

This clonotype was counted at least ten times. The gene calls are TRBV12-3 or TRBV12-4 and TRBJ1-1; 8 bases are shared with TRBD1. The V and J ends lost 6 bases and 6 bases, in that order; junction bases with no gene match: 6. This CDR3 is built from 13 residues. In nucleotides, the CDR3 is TGTGCCAGCAGGCAGACAGGGGCCGCTGAAGCTTTCTTT. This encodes CASRQTGAAEAFF.

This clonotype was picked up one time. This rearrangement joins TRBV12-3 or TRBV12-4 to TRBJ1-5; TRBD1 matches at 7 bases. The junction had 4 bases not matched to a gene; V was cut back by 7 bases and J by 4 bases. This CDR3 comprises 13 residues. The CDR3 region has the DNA TGTGCCAGCACCTGGGACAGTAATCAGCCCCAGCATTTT. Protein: CASTWDSNQPQHF.

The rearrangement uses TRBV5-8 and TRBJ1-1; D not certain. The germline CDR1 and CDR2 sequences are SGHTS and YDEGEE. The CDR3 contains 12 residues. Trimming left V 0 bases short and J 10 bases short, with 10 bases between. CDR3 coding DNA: TGTGCCAGCAGCTTGGACTCTCGTGCAGCTTTCTTT. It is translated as CASSLDSRAAFF.

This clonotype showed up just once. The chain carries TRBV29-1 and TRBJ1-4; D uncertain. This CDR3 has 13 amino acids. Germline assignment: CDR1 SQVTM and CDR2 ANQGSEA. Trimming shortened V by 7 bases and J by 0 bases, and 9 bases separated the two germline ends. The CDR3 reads CSATLATNEKLFF. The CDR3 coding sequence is TGCAGCGCAACCCTTGCAACTAATGAAAAACTGTTTTTT.

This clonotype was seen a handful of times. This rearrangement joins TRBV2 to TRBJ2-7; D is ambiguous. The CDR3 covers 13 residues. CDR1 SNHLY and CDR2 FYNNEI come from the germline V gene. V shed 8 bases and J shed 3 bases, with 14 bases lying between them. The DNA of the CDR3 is TGTGCCAGCGATCTTGACTCACTCTACGAGCAGTACTTC. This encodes CASDLDSLYEQYF.

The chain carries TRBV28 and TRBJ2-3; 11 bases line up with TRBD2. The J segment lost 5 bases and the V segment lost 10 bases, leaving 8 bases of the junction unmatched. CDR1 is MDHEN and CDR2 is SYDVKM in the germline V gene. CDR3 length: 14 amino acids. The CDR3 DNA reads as TGTGCCATCACTCCACTAGCGGGAGAAGATACGCAGTATTTT. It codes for CAITPLAGEDTQYF.

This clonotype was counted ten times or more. The CDR3 DNA reads TGTGCCAGCAGTTCTGATCTGCAGGGATTGAGAGAGACCCAGTACTTC. Amino acids: CASSSDLQGLRETQYF. The chain couples TRBV28 to TRBJ2-5, with D maybe TRBD1 (5 bases). V was shortened by 4 bases and J by 4 bases, with 19 bases between the two germline ends. The germline gives CDR1 MDHEN, CDR2 SYDVKM. The CDR3 covers 16 residues.

CDR3 amino acids: CSATGQGSYEQYF. CDR3 in DNA: TGCAGCGCCACGGGACAGGGGTCTTACGAGCAGTACTTC. The chain is built from TRBV29-1 and TRBJ2-7; TRBD1 aligns across 10 bases. Trimming took 7 bases from V and 4 from J; bases not matched to a gene: 7. The germline CDR1 and CDR2 sequences are SQVTM and ANQGSEA. CDR3 size: 13 residues.

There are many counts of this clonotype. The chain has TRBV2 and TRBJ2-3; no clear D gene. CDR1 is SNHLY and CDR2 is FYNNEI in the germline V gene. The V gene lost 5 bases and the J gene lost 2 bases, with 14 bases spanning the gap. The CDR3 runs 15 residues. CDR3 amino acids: CASSREAVTTDTQYF. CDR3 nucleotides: TGTGCCAGCAGTCGCGAGGCGGTAACCACAGATACGCAGTATTTT.

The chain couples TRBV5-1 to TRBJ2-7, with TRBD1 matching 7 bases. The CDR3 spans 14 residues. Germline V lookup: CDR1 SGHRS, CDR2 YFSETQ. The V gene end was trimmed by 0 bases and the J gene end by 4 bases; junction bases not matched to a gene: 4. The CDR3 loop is CASSLGGQLYEQYF. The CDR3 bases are TGCGCCAGCAGCTTGGGGGGACAGCTATACGAGCAGTACTTC.

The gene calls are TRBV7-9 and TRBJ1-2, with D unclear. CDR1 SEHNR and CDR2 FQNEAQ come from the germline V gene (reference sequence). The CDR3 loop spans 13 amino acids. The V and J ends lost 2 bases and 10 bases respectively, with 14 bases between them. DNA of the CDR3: TGTGCCAGCAGCTTATTGGGCAGCGAGCCCTACACCTTC. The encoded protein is CASSLLGSEPYTF.

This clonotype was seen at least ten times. CDR3 in DNA: TGTGCCAGCAGTTCCCCGGGGCTAGCCGGGGAGCTGTTTTTT. It yields the protein CASSSPGLAGELFF. J is TRBJ2-2 and V is TRBV12-3 or TRBV12-4; D is perhaps TRBD1 or TRBD2 (5 bases each). Trimming removed 4 bases from V and 6 bases from J, with 12 bases in between. This CDR3 region has 14 residues.

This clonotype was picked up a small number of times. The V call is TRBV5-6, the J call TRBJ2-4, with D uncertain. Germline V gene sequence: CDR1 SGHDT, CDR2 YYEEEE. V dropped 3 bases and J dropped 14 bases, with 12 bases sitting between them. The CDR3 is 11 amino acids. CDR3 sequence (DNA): TGTGCCAGCAGCTCATTGGATAAAAAGTACTTC. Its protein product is CASSSLDKKYF.

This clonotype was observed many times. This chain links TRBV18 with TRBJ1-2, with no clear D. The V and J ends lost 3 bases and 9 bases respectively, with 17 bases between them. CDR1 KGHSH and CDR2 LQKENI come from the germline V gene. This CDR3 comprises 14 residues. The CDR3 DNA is TGTGCCAGCTCACCCCCGGAAAGTGGTGGAAGCTACACCTTC. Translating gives CASSPPESGGSYTF.

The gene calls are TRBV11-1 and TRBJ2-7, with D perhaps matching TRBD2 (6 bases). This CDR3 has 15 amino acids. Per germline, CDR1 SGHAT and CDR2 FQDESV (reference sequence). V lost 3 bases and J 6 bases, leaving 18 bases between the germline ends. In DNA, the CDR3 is TGTGCCAGCAGCTTGAGCGCCGGACTATCCGTCGAGCAGTACTTC. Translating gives CASSLSAGLSVEQYF.

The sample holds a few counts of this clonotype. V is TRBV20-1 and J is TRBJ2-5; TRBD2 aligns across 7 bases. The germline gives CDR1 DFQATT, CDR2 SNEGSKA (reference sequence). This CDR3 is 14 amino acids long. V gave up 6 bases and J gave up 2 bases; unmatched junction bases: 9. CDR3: CSAVRGGKQETQYF. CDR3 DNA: TGCAGTGCCGTCCGCGGGGGAAAACAAGAGACCCAGTACTTC.

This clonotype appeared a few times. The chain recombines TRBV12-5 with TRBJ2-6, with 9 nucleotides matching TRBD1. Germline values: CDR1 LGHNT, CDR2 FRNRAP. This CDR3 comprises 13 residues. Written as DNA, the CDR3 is TGTGGGGACAGGGCTGCTGGGGCCAACGTCCTGACTTTC. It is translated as CGDRAAGANVLTF.

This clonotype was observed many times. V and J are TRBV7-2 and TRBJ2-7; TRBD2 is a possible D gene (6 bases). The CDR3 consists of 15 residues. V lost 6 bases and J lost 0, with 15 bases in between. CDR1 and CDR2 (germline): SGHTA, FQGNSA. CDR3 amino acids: CASRREVGGSYEQYF. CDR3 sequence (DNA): TGTGCCAGCAGAAGGGAGGTCGGGGGCTCCTACGAGCAGTACTTC.

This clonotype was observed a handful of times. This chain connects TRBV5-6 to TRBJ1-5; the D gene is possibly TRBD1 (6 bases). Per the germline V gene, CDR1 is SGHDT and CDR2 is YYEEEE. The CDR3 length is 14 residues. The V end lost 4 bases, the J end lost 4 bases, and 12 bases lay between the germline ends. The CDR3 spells CASSQGTPNQPQHF. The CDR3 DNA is TGTGCCAGCAGCCAAGGGACACCAAATCAGCCCCAGCATTTT.

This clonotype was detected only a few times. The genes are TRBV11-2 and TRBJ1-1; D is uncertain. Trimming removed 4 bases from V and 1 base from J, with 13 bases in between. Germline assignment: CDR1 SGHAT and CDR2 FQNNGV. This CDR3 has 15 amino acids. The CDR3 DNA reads TGTGCCAGCAGCTCGCTGGCGTTGGGGAACACTGAAGCTTTCTTT. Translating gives CASSSLALGNTEAFF.

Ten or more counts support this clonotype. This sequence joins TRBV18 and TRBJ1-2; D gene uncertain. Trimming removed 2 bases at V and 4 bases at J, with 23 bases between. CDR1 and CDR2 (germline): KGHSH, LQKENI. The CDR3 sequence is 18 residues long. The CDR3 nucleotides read TGTGCCAGCTCACCAACCGAAATAACACCGACGAGCCCCTATGGCTACACCTTC. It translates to CASSPTEITPTSPYGYTF. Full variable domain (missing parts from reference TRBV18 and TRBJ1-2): NAGVMQNPRHLVRRRGQEARLRCSPMKGHSHVYWYRQLPEEGLKFMVYLQKENIIDESGMPKERFSAEFPKEGPSILRIQQVVRGDSAAYFCASSPTEITPTSPYGYTFGSGTRLTVV.

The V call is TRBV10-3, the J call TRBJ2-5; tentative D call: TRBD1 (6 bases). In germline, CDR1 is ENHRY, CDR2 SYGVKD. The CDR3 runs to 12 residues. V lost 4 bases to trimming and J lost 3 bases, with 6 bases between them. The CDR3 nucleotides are TGTGCCATCAGTGGGACAGAAGAGACCCAGTACTTC. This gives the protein CAISGTEETQYF.

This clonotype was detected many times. Written as DNA, the CDR3 is TGTGCCAGCAGTTTAATGCAGGGGGCTACTGAAGCTTTCTTT. Translation: CASSLMQGATEAFF. V gene TRBV27 combines with J gene TRBJ1-1, with 8 nucleotides matching TRBD1. V shed 2 bases, J shed 5 bases, and the junction held 4 bases outside the gene matches. The V gene's germline CDR1 is MNHEY and CDR2 SMNVEV (reference sequence). The CDR3 extends over 14 amino acids.